Each of the 18 T cell receptor beta chains below was sequenced from the same sample in a study of tumor-infiltrating lymphocytes in primary liver carcinoma. TCR beta cDNA came from 400 to 500 ng total RNA, primed with a constant-region primer. Three rounds of nested multiplex PCR with slightly modified ARM-PCR produced TCR beta libraries. A C-beta reverse primer was combined with TRBV1-TRBV30 forward primers in the first two PCR rounds, and each round had 9 to 10 cycles. TCRdb fed the multiplex PCR reads into MiXCR, producing one record per CDR3 protein. The sample lists about 78,000 distinct CDR3 sequences, 70% to 80% occurring once. RNA and DNA were co-extracted from approximately 20-30 mg of unsorted bulk tissue. Sequencing used liver tumor tissue from sampling region 4. Subset of the sample: tumor region T4, right-lateral pole. The source is a woman aged 60-75 years with primary liver carcinoma and hepatitis B virus infection.

A remark on this clonotype: It is likely a read error, because the conserved phenylalanine at the end of the CDR3 is missing. The V and J genes are TRBV6-5 and TRBJ2-3, with D possibly matching TRBD2 (7 bases). The CDR3 runs 14 residues. From germline, CDR1 is MNHEY and CDR2 SVGAGI. V lost 8 bases and J lost 4, with 16 bases in between. DNA of the CDR3: TGTGCCAGCTGGGGAGGGGGGCGCGCAGATACGCAGTATTTA. As protein: CASWGGGRADTQYL.

Concerning this clonotype itself: Given a much more abundant clone one base away, this may be a read error. V is TRBV5-1 and J is TRBJ1-1, with unresolved D. CDR3 length equals 16 residues. Germline loops: CDR1 SGHRS, CDR2 YFSETQ. The CDR3 loop reads CANSSDYTVLNTEAFF. The CDR3 DNA follows: TGCGCCAACAGCTCGGATTACACGGTGCTTAACACTGAAGCTTTCTTT.

This clonotype has only one observation. A read error may produce the germline difference seen at one junction end. The rearrangement uses TRBV6-5 and TRBJ1-2; 7 bases are shared with TRBD1. The CDR3 consists of 15 residues. In germline, CDR1 is MNHEY, CDR2 SVGAGI. The CDR3 reads CVSSYQQGRVGGCTF. In DNA form, the CDR3 reads TGTGTCAGCAGTTATCAACAGGGGCGGGTCGGTGGCTGCACCTTC.

In its sample, this clonotype was seen many times. Here the CDR3 DNA reads TGTGCCATTGCGACGGTAACCTACGAGCAGTACTTC. It encodes CAIATVTYEQYF. V and J are TRBV10-3 and TRBJ2-7; D gene ambiguous. The germline gives CDR1 ENHRY, CDR2 SYGVKD. The CDR3 has 12 residues. V was clipped by 9 bases and J by 2 bases, with 11 bases between them.

The rearrangement joins TRBV20-1 to TRBJ2-7; D may be TRBD2 (6 bases). Looked up from germline, CDR1 is DFQATT and CDR2 is SNEGSKA (reference sequence). This CDR3 is 14 amino acids long. Trimming cost V 0 bases and J 5 bases, with 14 bases left between them. The CDR3 region has the DNA TGCAGTGCTAGAGACAGGCAGGGACTCAACGAGCAGTACTTC. Protein: CSARDRQGLNEQYF.

V usage is TRBV6-5 and J usage is TRBJ2-1; D remains unclear. V lost 0 bases, J lost 6 bases, and 12 bases lay in between. Germline assignment: CDR1 MNHEY and CDR2 SVGAGI. The CDR3 runs to 15 residues. CDR3 nucleotide sequence: TGTGCCAGCAGTTACTCTCAAGGGTCATTCAATGAGCAGTTCTTC. Translated: CASSYSQGSFNEQFF.

CDR3 sequence (DNA): TGTGCCAGCTGCAAAGTCTGGGGGCAGGGGGCTACTAGCTCTGGGGCCAACGTCCTGACTTTC. It translates to CASCKVWGQGATSSGANVLTF. V and J are TRBV7-9 and TRBJ2-6, with TRBD1 identical over 8 bases. The junction had 21 bases not matched to a gene; V was cut back by 8 bases and J by 0 bases. The germline gives CDR1 SEHNR, CDR2 FQNEAQ (reference sequence). The CDR3 consists of 21 residues.

This clonotype has at least ten counts. This sequence joins TRBV29-1 and TRBJ2-1; maybe TRBD1 (6 bases). The CDR3 length is 14 residues. CDR1 is SQVTM and CDR2 is ANQGSEA in the germline V gene. Trimming pared 4 bases from V and 6 bases from J, leaving 16 bases between. CDR3 coding DNA: TGCAGCGTTGTTGGGGGCAATCGGGTCAATGAGCAGTTCTTC. Translation gives CSVVGGNRVNEQFF.

Ten or more counts support this clonotype. The rearrangement uses TRBV6-6 and TRBJ2-1, with 16 bases lining up with TRBD2. The germline CDR1 and CDR2 sequences are MNHNY and SVGAGI (reference sequence). This CDR3 region has 17 residues. J was trimmed by 6 bases and V by 6 bases; bases with no gene match: 8. The CDR3 sequence: CASRGLAGGAGGNEQFF. In DNA form, the CDR3 reads TGTGCCAGCAGGGGACTAGCGGGAGGGGCAGGGGGCAATGAGCAGTTCTTC.

The chain carries TRBV21-1 and TRBJ2-7; the D segment call TRBD1 is taken from the table without a DNA check. TRBV21-1 counts as a pseudogene. The CDR3 is 14 residues long. For the CDR3, the DNA is TGTGCAAGCAGCAAAGCGACAGGGGGCTACAAGCAGTACTTC. Translated: CASSKATGGYKQYF.

As for this clonotype: Possible read error: a much larger clone is one base away. This chain connects TRBV5-1 to TRBJ2-3; D call uncertain. Germline V lookup: CDR1 SGHRS, CDR2 YFSETQ. The CDR3 length is 11 residues. The CDR3 protein is CVSSLIDTQYF. Here the CDR3 DNA reads TGCGTCAGCAGTCTCATAGATACGCAGTATTTT.

This clonotype came up many times. The chain recombines TRBV6-1 with TRBJ2-3; D assignment may be TRBD1 or TRBD2 (5 bases each). The CDR3 contains 15 residues. Germline V gene sequence: CDR1 MNHNS, CDR2 SASEGT. Trimming stripped 7 bases from V and 4 bases from J, with 18 bases between. This CDR3 reads CASTPGRGRPDTQYF. In DNA form, the CDR3 reads TGTGCCAGCACCCCGGGGCGCGGGCGGCCAGATACGCAGTATTTT.

Turning to this clonotype: One junction end disagrees with the germline gene, perhaps due to a read error. V gene TRBV11-2 combines with J gene TRBJ2-1; 11 bases fit TRBD2. Per germline, CDR1 SGHAT and CDR2 FQNNGV. This CDR3 is 17 amino acids long. CDR3 nucleotide sequence: TGTGCCAGAAGCTTAGGACTGGTAGCGGGAGGGCCGAATGAGCAGCTCTTC. This gives the protein CARSLGLVAGGPNEQLF.

This chain joins TRBV24-1 and TRBJ2-3; 13 positions agree with TRBD2. The germline V gene encodes CDR1 KGHDR and CDR2 SFDVKD. J gave up 5 bases and V 8 bases, and 15 bases lay outside the gene matches. This CDR3 comprises 18 residues. The CDR3 DNA is TGTGCCACCACTGACCCAGGGGGACTAGCGGGATTGAAAGATACGCAGTATTTT. Protein sequence: CATTDPGGLAGLKDTQYF.

The J gene is TRBJ2-2, the V gene TRBV6-1; D is unclear. V was clipped by 8 bases and J by 6 bases, with 13 bases between them. The V gene's germline CDR1 is MNHNS and CDR2 SASEGT. This CDR3 comprises 13 residues. The CDR3 protein is CASERVSPGELFF. DNA for the CDR3: TGTGCCAGCGAACGGGTTAGTCCCGGGGAGCTGTTTTTT.

The CDR3 DNA is TGTGCCAGCAGTGAGGTTAGCGGCAGCGGGGAGCTGTTTTTT. Amino acid sequence: CASSEVSGSGELFF. The V gene is TRBV6-1, the J gene TRBJ2-2, with D tentatively TRBD2 (6 bases). Trimming stripped 3 bases from V and 7 bases from J, with 12 bases between. The germline V gene encodes CDR1 MNHNS and CDR2 SASEGT. The CDR3 has 14 amino acids.

The chain links TRBV28 to TRBJ1-1; tentative D call: TRBD1 (6 bases). Looked up from germline, CDR1 is MDHEN and CDR2 is SYDVKM. The CDR3 covers 15 residues. V gave up 11 bases and J gave up 7 bases, with 26 bases separating them. The CDR3 DNA follows: TGTGCCTGCAAGACCCGAAGACGGGGGGACAATGAAGCTTTCTTT. As protein: CACKTRRRGDNEAFF.

About this clonotype itself: A read error may produce the germline difference seen at one junction end. V gene TRBV5-1 combines with J gene TRBJ2-4; TRBD2 is a possible D gene (6 bases). Germline-derived CDR1 and CDR2 are SGHRS and YFSETQ. The CDR3 totals 12 residues. CDR3 amino acids: CANSLEGDIQYF. The CDR3 region has the DNA TGCGCCAACAGCCTGGAGGGTGACATTCAGTACTTC.